This is a list of T cell receptor beta chains from one sample in a study of shared clonotypes between healthy human individuals. The table came from immunoSEQ multiplex PCR; TCRdb's copy has only in-frame clones and leaves some out. Among a few million clones listed, approximately 96% were seen once. Source material: naive CD4+ T cells sorted from blood. These receptors were collected from a man between 18 and 35 years old in good health. Both conserved end residues are part of each CDR3. D genes are given only for firm matches. Clone size, where shown, is once, few, many, or a class for clones that have expanded.

d_call j_call clone_size v_call cdr3_nt cdr3_aa
TRBD2 TRBJ2-5 . TRBV18 TGTGCCAGCTCACTACAGACTAGCGGGATTGGGGAGACCCAGTACTTC CASSLQTSGIGETQYF
. TRBJ2-5 . TRBV9 TGTGCCAGCAGCGTCTCTGCGTGGGAGACCCAGTACTTC CASSVSAWETQYF
. TRBJ1-1 . TRBV5-4 TGTGCCAGCAGCCTGGAGGGAGGGAAGAACACTGAAGCTTTCTTT CASSLEGGKNTEAFF
TRBD1 TRBJ2-7 . TRBV28 TGTGCCAGCAGTCCCGGGACAGTCCTCTCCTACGAGCAGTACTTC CASSPGTVLSYEQYF
TRBD2 TRBJ2-7 . TRBV7-8 TGTGCCAGCAGCCCAGGACTAGCGGGAATCTCTCCCTACGAGCAGTACTTC CASSPGLAGISPYEQYF
. TRBJ2-7 . TRBV21-1 TGTGCCAGCAGCAAGAAAAAGTCAAGGTGGGAGGCCGAGCAGTACTTC CASSKKKSRWEAEQYF
. TRBJ1-6 . TRBV6-5 TGTGCCAGCAGTTACTCAACAGAGCTCGGTATTTCACCCCTCCACTTT CASSYSTELGISPLHF
TRBD1 TRBJ1-1 . TRBV10-2 TGCGCCAGCAGTGAGACAGGGGTCAACACTGAAGCTTTCTTT CASSETGVNTEAFF
. TRBJ2-7 . TRBV19 TGTGCCAGTAGTGATCGCCGGACCGAGCAGTACTTC CASSDRRTEQYF
. TRBJ2-7 once TRBV5-4 TGTGCCAGCAGCCCCGACAGAAACTACGAGCAGTACTTC CASSPDRNYEQYF
TRBD1 TRBJ2-7 . TRBV10-3 TGTGCCATCAGGCGTCCCGGGACAGGCTTTAACGAGCAGTACTTC CAIRRPGTGFNEQYF
. TRBJ2-1 . TRBV5-6 TGTGCCAGCAGCTTAGACTCCTTTAGGTTTAGCTACAATGAGCAGTTCTTC CASSLDSFRFSYNEQFF
. TRBJ1-1 . TRBV2 TGTGCCAGCAAAACAGGGACCACTGAAGCTTTCTTT CASKTGTTEAFF
TRBD1 TRBJ1-1 . TRBV6-1 TGTGCCAGCAGTGAAAATAGACAGGGGACGTCTCGCGCTTTCTTT CASSENRQGTSRAFF
. TRBJ1-3 . TRBV5-1 TGCGCCAGCAGCGCCGACGGTTCCTCTGGAAACACCATATATTTT CASSADGSSGNTIYF
TRBD1 TRBJ1-6 . TRBV19 TGTGCCAGCGACGACAGGGGAAACTCACCCCTCCACTTT CASDDRGNSPLHF
. TRBJ1-4 once TRBV5-4 TGTGCCAGCAGCCTTGACAGTGCAACTAATGAAAAACTGTTTTTT CASSLDSATNEKLFF
. TRBJ2-7 . TRBV6-5 TGTGCCAGCAGTTACTCGCGTGCAGGATTAACCTACGAGCAGTACTTC CASSYSRAGLTYEQYF
TRBD2 TRBJ2-1 . TRBV5-1 TGCGCCAGCAGCTTGTCGCTAGCGGGGCCCAATGAGCAGTTCTTC CASSLSLAGPNEQFF
. TRBJ1-2 once TRBV10-3 TGTGCCATCACGGCAGGTGAAGTTGGTTATGGCTACACCTTC CAITAGEVGYGYTF
TRBD1 TRBJ1-1 . TRBV29-1 TGCAGGACAGGGGTTGGCACTGAAGCTTTCTTT CRTGVGTEAFF
. TRBJ2-3 . TRBV19 TGTGCCAGTAGTATAAGGATCGCAGATACGCAGTATTTT CASSIRIADTQYF
TRBD1 TRBJ2-4 . TRBV27 TGTGCCAGCAGTCTCCCGACAGGGCTCGCCAAAAACATTCAGTACTTC CASSLPTGLAKNIQYF
TRBD1 TRBJ2-3 once TRBV5-4 TGTGCCAGCAGCCCGGGACAGATTTCCACAGATACGCAGTATTTT CASSPGQISTDTQYF
. TRBJ2-3 . TRBV6-1 TGTGCCAGCACCAGGGACGGCACAGATACGCAGTATTTT CASTRDGTDTQYF
. TRBJ1-3 . TRBV5-5 TGTGCCAGCAGCTTCGTCCCCACCGGCCCTGAAGCTGGAAACACCATATATTTT CASSFVPTGPEAGNTIYF
TRBD1 TRBJ2-7 . TRBV9 TGTGCCAGCAGCGTTTCACCGGGACAGGCGTTCGAGCAGTACTTC CASSVSPGQAFEQYF
. TRBJ2-1 . TRBV12-5 TGTGCTAGTGGTTTGGAAAGGGGTAGCGGCAGCTCCTACAATGAGCAGTTCTTC CASGLERGSGSSYNEQFF
. TRBJ2-3 few TRBV27 TGTGCCAGCAGTTTAGGCAGGGCAGATACGCAGTATTTT CASSLGRADTQYF
TRBD1 TRBJ2-2 . TRBV10-3 TGTGCCATCAGTGAGGGCGACAGGGGGTACGCCGGGGAGCTGTTTTTT CAISEGDRGYAGELFF
TRBD1 TRBJ1-2 once TRBV6-5 TGTGCCAGCAGTTACTCAGGGACAGGGGGAAGGGGCTACACCTTC CASSYSGTGGRGYTF
. TRBJ2-5 . TRBV7-2 TGTGCCAGCAGCCCCCGGACTCAAGGGCTGCGGGAGACCCAGTACTTC CASSPRTQGLRETQYF
. TRBJ1-3 . TRBV28 TGTGCCAGCAGTTCTTCCCAGGTTAGCTCTGGAAACACCATATATTTT CASSSSQVSSGNTIYF
TRBD2 TRBJ2-7 . TRBV4-3 TGCGCCAGCAGCCCGGGACTAGGAGACTACGAGCAGTACTTC CASSPGLGDYEQYF
. TRBJ2-2 . TRBV30 TGTGCCTGGAGTGTGGCGAACACCGGGGAGCTGTTTTTT CAWSVANTGELFF
TRBD1 TRBJ2-1 . TRBV9 TGTGCCAGCAGCGCTCCCCGTCGACCGGGACAGACACACAATGAGCAGTTCTTC CASSAPRRPGQTHNEQFF
. TRBJ1-2 . TRBV28 TGTGCCAGCAGTTTTGGAGGGGAGAGTGGCTACACCTTC CASSFGGESGYTF
. TRBJ1-5 . TRBV19 TGTGCCAGCGAGGTATTGAGGGGTCAGCCCCAGCATTTT CASEVLRGQPQHF
TRBD1 TRBJ2-7 . TRBV6-5 TGTGCCAGCAGTCCTAGGACAGGGGTATCCTACGAGCAGTACTTC CASSPRTGVSYEQYF
. TRBJ1-3 . TRBV5-1 TGCGCCAGCAGCTTGGCGGGCTCTGGAAACACCATATATTTT CASSLAGSGNTIYF
. TRBJ2-7 . TRBV30 TGTGCCTGGGCACGGGACTCCGACTACGAGCAGTACTTC CAWARDSDYEQYF
TRBD2 TRBJ2-5 . TRBV11-2 TGTGCCAGCGGGCGGGGGGAAAAAGAGACCCAGTACTTC CASGRGEKETQYF
TRBD2 TRBJ2-1 . TRBV11-2 TGTGCCAGCAGCTTTCGGACTAGCGGGAGTGTAAATGAGCAGTTCTTC CASSFRTSGSVNEQFF
. TRBJ2-7 . TRBV5-1 TGCGCCAGCGGCCCTAGCGACGTCGAGCAGTACTTC CASGPSDVEQYF
. TRBJ1-1 . TRBV18 TGTGCCAGCTCACCGCGTGGACAGATCAAAGTAAGCATGAACACTGAAGCTTTCTTT CASSPRGQIKVSMNTEAFF
TRBD1 TRBJ1-2 . TRBV16 TGTGCCAGCAGCCGCACAGGGGTCGCCTATGGCTACACCTTC CASSRTGVAYGYTF
. TRBJ2-7 . TRBV5-1 TGCGCCAGCAGCCTATCCGGGAAGAGCACCTACGAGCAGTACTTC CASSLSGKSTYEQYF
. TRBJ2-5 . TRBV29-1 TGCAGCGTTGAGAGGGGGGCAGGCGAGACCCAGTACTTC CSVERGAGETQYF
. TRBJ2-2 . TRBV29-1 TGCAGCGTTGATGGGTGGGCCGGGGAGCTGTTTTTT CSVDGWAGELFF
TRBD1 TRBJ2-2 once TRBV6-1 TGTGCCAGCGGACAGGGAGTCGGGGAGCTGTTTTTT CASGQGVGELFF
. TRBJ1-2 . TRBV4-1 TGCGCCAGCAGCCAAGACTGGGACTATGGCTACACCTTC CASSQDWDYGYTF
. TRBJ2-4 . TRBV28 TGTGCCAGCACACCCTCAGGGCTAGCCAAAAACATTCAGTACTTC CASTPSGLAKNIQYF
TRBD2 TRBJ2-1 . TRBV11-3 TGTGCCAGCAGCAAAGGAGGCTTCAGCGGGATAGAGCAGTTCTTC CASSKGGFSGIEQFF